Below are 13 T cell receptor beta chains sequenced from a single sample in a study of read filtering for tumor transcriptome and immune sequencing. Molecular barcoded adaptors covering alpha/delta and beta/gamma chains were used on about 0.4 ug RNA. TCRdb reprocessed the reads with MiXCR, giving one entry per CDR3 protein. The sample has about 93,000 distinct CDR3 sequences, 20% to 25% seen once. Input material: a population of CD138-negative cells sorted from bone marrow. These receptors all come from a donor at least 40 years old with multiple myeloma.

This clonotype was seen repeatedly, ten times or more. This chain connects TRBV19 to TRBJ2-1, with a possible D match to TRBD2 (5 bases). CDR1 and CDR2 from the germline V gene are LNHDA and SQIVND (reference sequence). This CDR3 contains 12 residues. The V and J ends lost 4 bases and 8 bases respectively, with 9 bases between them. The CDR3 loop reads CASSSSSYEQFF. The CDR3 nucleotides are TGTGCCAGTAGTAGCTCTAGCTATGAGCAGTTCTTC.

This clonotype turned up a few times. V gene TRBV11-2 combines with J gene TRBJ2-3; TRBD2 aligns across 7 bases. V lost 4 bases to trimming and J lost 6 bases; unmatched junction nucleotides: 13. The CDR3 runs 16 residues. From germline, CDR1 is SGHAT and CDR2 FQNNGV. The CDR3 reads CASSSPPETSSDTQYF. The CDR3 DNA reads TGTGCCAGCAGCTCCCCTCCCGAGACTAGCAGCGATACGCAGTATTTT.

About this clonotype itself: A much larger clone lies a single base off, so this may be a read error. The chain is built from TRBV5-1 and TRBJ1-1; the match to TRBD1 covers 7 bases. The V and J ends lost 0 bases and 6 bases, in that order; junction bases with no gene match: 5. The V gene's germline CDR1 is SGHRS and CDR2 YFSETQ. This CDR3 comprises 14 residues. CDR3 coding DNA: TGCGCCAGCAGCTTGGGTCAGGGGGGGGCTGAAGCTTTCTTT. This codes for CASSLGQGGAEAFF.

To note about this clonotype: A clone one base away is much larger, so this may be a read error. The J gene is TRBJ2-3, the V gene TRBV20-1; D unclear. The CDR3 has 14 residues. The germline V gene has CDR1 DFQATT and CDR2 SNEGSKA (reference sequence). The CDR3 region has the DNA TGCAGTGCCGTTACCGAAACCGGCCCAGATACGCAGTTTTTT. This codes for CSAVTETGPDTQFF.

This clonotype was counted many times. The rearrangement uses TRBV20-1 and TRBJ2-1; 10 nucleotides align to TRBD2. The V gene's germline CDR1 is DFQATT and CDR2 SNEGSKA (reference sequence). The CDR3 covers 16 residues. V was pared by 6 bases and J by 4 bases, with 12 bases of the junction left unmatched. CDR3 sequence (DNA): TGCAGTGCCGAGCAAGGTAGCGGGGGGACTTACAATGAGCAGTTCTTC. Translated: CSAEQGSGGTYNEQFF.

This clonotype was recorded many times. This chain links TRBV7-9 with TRBJ1-1, with 7 bases aligning to TRBD1. Trimming took 5 bases from V and 12 from J; bases not matched to a gene: 6. The CDR3 length is 11 residues. In germline, CDR1 is SEHNR, CDR2 FQNEAQ (reference sequence). The CDR3 sequence is CASSRDSRSFF. The CDR3 nucleotides are TGTGCCAGCAGCCGGGACAGTAGGTCTTTCTTT.

There are many counts of this clonotype. The chain employs TRBV9 and TRBJ2-5, with D possibly being TRBD2 (6 bases). CDR1 is SGDLS and CDR2 is YYNGEE in the germline V gene. This CDR3 has 14 amino acids. Trimming took 6 bases from V and 4 from J, leaving 16 bases between them. The CDR3 loop is CASNPAAGGETQYF. For the CDR3, the DNA is TGTGCCAGCAACCCGGCGGCCGGGGGAGAGACCCAGTACTTC.

This clonotype appeared a single time. This could be a read error, since a much larger clone is one nucleotide away. V usage is TRBV20-1 and J usage is TRBJ1-1, with a possible D match to TRBD1 (5 bases). Germline-derived CDR1 and CDR2 are DFQATT and SNEGSKA (reference sequence). The CDR3 spans 14 residues. This chain's CDR3 is CSARRSAGNTEALF. In DNA, the CDR3 is TGCAGTGCTAGAAGGTCGGCAGGGAACACTGAAGCTCTCTTT.

Concerning this clonotype itself: A clone one base away is much larger, so this may be a read error. The chain recombines TRBV11-3 with TRBJ1-1; D call uncertain. Germline CDR1 reads SGHNT; CDR2 reads YENEEA. V was pared by 5 bases and J by 1 base, with 8 bases between. CDR3 size: 13 residues. The CDR3 DNA reads as TGTGCCAGCAGCAATTTTTCGAACACTGAAGCTTTCTTT. Its protein product is CASSNFSNTEAFF.

Concerning this clonotype itself: A much more abundant neighbour one base away suggests this may be a read error. This rearrangement joins TRBV19 to TRBJ1-2, with TRBD1 matching 11 bases. Germline loops: CDR1 LNHDA, CDR2 SQIVND (reference sequence). This CDR3 spans 16 amino acids. CDR3: CAGSGQGASHRYGYTF. The CDR3, as DNA: TGTGCCGGTAGTGGACAGGGGGCTTCTCACCGCTATGGCTACACCTTC.

This clonotype occurred many times. The V gene is TRBV28, the J gene TRBJ1-1; unclear D gene. This CDR3 is built from 14 residues. Between the trimmed V and J ends, which lost 6 bases and 8 bases, there was a span of 19 bases. Germline CDR1 is MDHEN and CDR2 is SYDVKM. The CDR3 sequence: CASRISPRRAEAFF. The CDR3, as DNA: TGTGCCAGCAGAATCTCCCCGAGACGGGCCGAAGCTTTCTTT. Full variable domain (rest looked up from reference TRBV28 and TRBJ1-1): DVKVTQSSRYLVKRTGEKVFLECVQDMDHENMFWYRQDPGLGLRLIYFSYDVKMKEKGDIPEGYSVSREKKERFSLILESASTNQTSMYLCASRISPRRAEAFFGQGTRLTVV.

Written as DNA, the CDR3 is TGCAGCGATAGACAGGGCGCGGAGACCCAGTACTTC. Translated: CSDRQGAETQYF. The rearrangement joins TRBV29-1 to TRBJ2-5; 7 positions agree with TRBD1. The CDR3 has 12 residues. V dropped 7 bases and J dropped 5; count of bases not matched to a gene: 7. Germline CDR1 and CDR2: SQVTM and ANQGSEA.

There are many counts of this clonotype. The chain joins TRBV19 to TRBJ2-1; 7 nucleotides align to TRBD1. Looked up from germline, CDR1 is LNHDA and CDR2 is SQIVND (reference sequence). The CDR3 is 15 residues long. The junction had 3 bases not matched to a gene; V was cut back by 1 base and J by 3 bases. The CDR3 loop is CASSIAWDSYNEQFF. DNA of the CDR3: TGTGCCAGTAGTATAGCATGGGACAGCTACAATGAGCAGTTCTTC.